The entry below gives a single TCR beta chain sequence along with its context. Its target is not known. The data are from a study of high-grade serous ovarian cancer treatment subgroups. Trimming removed 0 bases from V and 4 bases from J; junction bases left unmatched: 2. Germline V lookup: CDR1 LNHNV, CDR2 YYDKDF (reference sequence). The CDR3 is 14 residues long. The assay was immunoSEQ multiplex PCR, and TCRdb's table has in-frame clones only and misses some. The sample holds about 5,000 clones, around 79% seen once. Tumor tissue was taken before any definitive surgery or chemotherapy was given. Findings of the study overall: Same-patient tumor repertoires overlapped at about 0.11 to 0.8; different patients barely overlapped.

This receptor was taken from a human donor with high-grade serous ovarian cancer. The chain couples TRBV15 to TRBJ2-5; 7 bases match TRBD1. The sample taken for sequencing was tumor tissue. DNA for the CDR3: TGTGCCACCAGCAGAGATTGGACAGGAGAGACCCAGTACTTC. Residues: CATSRDWTGETQYF.